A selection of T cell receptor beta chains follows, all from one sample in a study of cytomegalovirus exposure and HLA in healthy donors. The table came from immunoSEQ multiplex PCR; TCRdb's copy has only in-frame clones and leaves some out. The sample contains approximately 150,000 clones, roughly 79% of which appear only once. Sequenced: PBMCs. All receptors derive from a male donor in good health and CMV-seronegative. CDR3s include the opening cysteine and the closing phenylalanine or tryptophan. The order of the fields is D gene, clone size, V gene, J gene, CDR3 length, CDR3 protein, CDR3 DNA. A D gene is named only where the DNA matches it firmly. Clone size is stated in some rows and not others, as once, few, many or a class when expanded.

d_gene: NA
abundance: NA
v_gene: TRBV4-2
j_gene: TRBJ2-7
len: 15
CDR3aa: CASSQVGETSYEQYF
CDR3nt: TGTGCCAGCAGCCAAGTCGGGGAGACCTCCTACGAGCAGTACTTC

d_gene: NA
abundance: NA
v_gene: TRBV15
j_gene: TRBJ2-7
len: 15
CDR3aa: CATSRDLDSSYEQYF
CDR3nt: TGTGCCACCAGCAGAGATCTGGACAGCTCCTACGAGCAGTACTTC

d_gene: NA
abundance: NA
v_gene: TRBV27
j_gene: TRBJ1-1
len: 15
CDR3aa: CASSLSGAGSTEAFF
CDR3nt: TGTGCCAGCAGTTTATCGGGGGCAGGGAGCACTGAAGCTTTCTTT

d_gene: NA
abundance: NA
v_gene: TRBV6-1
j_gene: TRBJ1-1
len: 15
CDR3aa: CASSGGLIGATEAFF
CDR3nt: TGTGCCAGCAGTGGGGGACTAATTGGAGCCACTGAAGCTTTCTTT

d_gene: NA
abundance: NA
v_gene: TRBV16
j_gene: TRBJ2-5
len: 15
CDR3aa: CASSQSMVLKETQYF
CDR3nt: TGTGCCAGCAGCCAATCGATGGTACTAAAAGAGACCCAGTACTTC

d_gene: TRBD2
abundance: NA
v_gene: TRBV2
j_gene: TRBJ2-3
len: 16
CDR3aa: CASRRTSGRSTDTQYF
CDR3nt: TGTGCCAGCAGAAGGACTAGCGGGAGGTCCACAGATACGCAGTATTTT

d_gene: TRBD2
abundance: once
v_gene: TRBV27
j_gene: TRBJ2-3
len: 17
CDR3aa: CATGPRTSGKGTDTQYF
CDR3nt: TGTGCCACCGGTCCCAGGACTAGCGGGAAAGGAACAGATACGCAGTATTTT

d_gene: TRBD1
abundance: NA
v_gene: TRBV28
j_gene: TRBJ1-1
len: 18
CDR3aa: CASSTPGQGASGNTEAFF
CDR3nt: TGTGCCAGCAGTACACCGGGACAGGGGGCGAGCGGGAACACTGAAGCTTTCTTT

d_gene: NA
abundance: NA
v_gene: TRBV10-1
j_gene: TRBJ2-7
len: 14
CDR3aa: CASSDGGRSYEQYF
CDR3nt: TGCGCCAGCAGTGATGGGGGCCGTTCCTACGAGCAGTACTTC

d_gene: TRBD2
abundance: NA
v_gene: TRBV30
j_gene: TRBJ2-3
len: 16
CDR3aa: CAWSVGRGETTDTQYF
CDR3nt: TGTGCCTGGAGTGTAGGGCGGGGGGAGACCACAGATACGCAGTATTTT

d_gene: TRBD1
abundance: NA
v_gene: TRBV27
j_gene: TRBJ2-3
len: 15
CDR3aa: CASSRGTGGTDTQYF
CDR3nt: TGTGCCAGCAGTCGGGGGACAGGGGGCACAGATACGCAGTATTTT

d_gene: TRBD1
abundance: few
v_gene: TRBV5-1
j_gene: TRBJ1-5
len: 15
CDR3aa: CASSFTGTDNQPQHF
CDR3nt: TGCGCCAGCAGCTTTACCGGGACAGACAATCAGCCCCAGCATTTT

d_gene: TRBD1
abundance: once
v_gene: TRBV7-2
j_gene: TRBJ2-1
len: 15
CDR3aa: CASSRQGASYNEQFF
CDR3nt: TGTGCCAGCTCCCGTCAGGGGGCTTCCTACAATGAGCAGTTCTTC

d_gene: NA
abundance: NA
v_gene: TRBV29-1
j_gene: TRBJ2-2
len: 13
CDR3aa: CSVEGDITGELFF
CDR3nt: TGCAGCGTTGAAGGGGACATCACCGGGGAGCTGTTTTTT

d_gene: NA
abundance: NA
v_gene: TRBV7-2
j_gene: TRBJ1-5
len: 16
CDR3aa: CASSGSKGGNRQPQHF
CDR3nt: TGTGCCAGCAGCGGTAGCAAGGGAGGGAATCGGCAGCCCCAGCATTTT

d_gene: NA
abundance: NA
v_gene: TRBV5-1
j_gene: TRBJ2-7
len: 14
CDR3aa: CASSLGQSAYEQYF
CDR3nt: TGCGCCAGCAGCTTGGGACAGTCCGCCTACGAGCAGTACTTC

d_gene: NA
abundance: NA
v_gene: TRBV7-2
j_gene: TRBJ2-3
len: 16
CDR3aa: CASSYFLAESSDTQYF
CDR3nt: TGTGCCAGCAGTTATTTCTTAGCGGAGTCTTCAGATACGCAGTATTTT

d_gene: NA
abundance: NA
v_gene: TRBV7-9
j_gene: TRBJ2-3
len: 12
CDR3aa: CASSPPGDTQYF
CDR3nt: TGTGCCAGCAGCCCGCCAGGAGATACGCAGTATTTT

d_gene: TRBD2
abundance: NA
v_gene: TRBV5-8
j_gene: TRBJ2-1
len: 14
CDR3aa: CASRGGGGGNEQFF
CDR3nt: TGTGCCAGCCGAGGCGGGGGGGGAGGCAATGAGCAGTTCTTC

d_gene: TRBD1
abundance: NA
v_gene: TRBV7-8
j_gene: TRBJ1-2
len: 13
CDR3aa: CASSFDRDYGYTF
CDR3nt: TGTGCCAGCAGCTTCGACAGGGACTATGGCTACACCTTC

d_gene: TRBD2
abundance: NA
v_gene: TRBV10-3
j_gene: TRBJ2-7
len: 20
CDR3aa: CAISDSVIGTSGSYSYEQYF
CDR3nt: TGTGCCATCAGTGACTCGGTAATTGGGACTAGCGGGTCCTACTCCTACGAGCAGTACTTC

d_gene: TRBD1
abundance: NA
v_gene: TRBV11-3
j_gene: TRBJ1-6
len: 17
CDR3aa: CASSPTAWDRGNSPLHF
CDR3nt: TGTGCCAGCAGCCCGACTGCGTGGGACAGGGGGAATTCACCCCTCCACTTT

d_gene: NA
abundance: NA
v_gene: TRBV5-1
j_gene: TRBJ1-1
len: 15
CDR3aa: CASSFGTGISPEAFF
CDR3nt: TGCGCCAGCAGCTTTGGAACAGGGATATCGCCTGAAGCTTTCTTT

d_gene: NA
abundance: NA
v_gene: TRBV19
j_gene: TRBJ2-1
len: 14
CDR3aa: CASSISGSYNEQFF
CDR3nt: TGTGCCAGTAGTATAAGCGGCTCCTACAATGAGCAGTTCTTC

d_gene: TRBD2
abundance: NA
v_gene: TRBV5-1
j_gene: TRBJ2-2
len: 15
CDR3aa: CASSVEAGDTGELFF
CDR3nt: TGCGCCAGCAGCGTAGAAGCGGGAGACACCGGGGAGCTGTTTTTT

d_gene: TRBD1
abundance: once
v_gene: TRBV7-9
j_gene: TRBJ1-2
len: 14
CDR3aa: CASSQGANGYGYTF
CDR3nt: TGTGCCAGCAGCCAGGGGGCCAACGGCTATGGCTACACCTTC